This TCR beta chain is drawn from a study of beta chain features in type 1 diabetes. There are a few counts of this clone. Sequenced material consisted of expressed TCRB transcripts (all of the isolated RNA was reverse transcribed). Measured with immunoSEQ multiplex PCR; TCRdb has only the in-frame clones, and not every one. The data show under 450,000 clones, approximately 13% seen once. The CDR3 is 15 amino acids. With V trimmed by 1 base and J by 2 bases, 3 bases remained unmatched. Germline CDR1 is SGDLS and CDR2 is YYNGEE. The J gene is TRBJ2-1, the V gene TRBV9, with 7 bases that match TRBD2. The sequencing sample was made of naive CD4+ T cells from blood. The source of this sequence is a man between 25 and 39 years old in good health. CDR3 sequence (DNA): TGTGCCAGCAGCGTACTAGCGGAGCCCTACAATGAGCAGTTCTTC. Its protein product is CASSVLAEPYNEQFF.